What follows is one T cell receptor beta chain and its context. Its antigen is unidentified. The data originate from a study of cytomegalovirus exposure and HLA in healthy donors. Per germline, CDR1 MNHEY and CDR2 SVGAGI. The CDR3 loop spans 14 amino acids. Unmatched junction bases numbered 8, after V lost 5 bases and J lost 4 bases. Amplification used 60 Vbeta primers and 13 Jbeta primers. The assay was immunoSEQ multiplex PCR, and TCRdb's table has in-frame clones only and misses some. This table holds about 34,000 clones. Study-level results: Rare TCR sequences predominated, though certain public TCRs were found in many donors.

The origin of this receptor is a human donor in good health. What was sequenced was PBMCs. The rearrangement uses TRBV6-5 and TRBJ2-7; the match to TRBD1 covers 7 bases. The CDR3 reads CASSKDRDKYEQYF. The CDR3 DNA sequence: TGTGCCAGCAGTAAAGACAGGGACAAGTACGAGCAGTACTTC.